Below, 25 T cell receptor beta chains from the same sample are listed, as sequenced in a study of Ad26.COV2.S vaccination and SARS-CoV-2 variants. The treatment denotes: some 19 received Ad26.COV2.S at low or high dose, single or two shots; roughly five received placebo; per-sample allocation not given. Collection of samples fell on day 63 after the first vaccine or placebo injection. Using immunoSEQ multiplex PCR, the repertoire was profiled, and TCRdb retains in-frame clones only, with some absent. The top ten hold 1.9% of the sample, which has some 400,000 clones, roughly 90% seen once. The sequenced sample was peripheral blood, obtained in a trial of Ad26.COV2.S vaccine versus placebo. The source of these receptors is a person between 18 and 65 years old who received the Ad26.COV2.S COVID-19 vaccine or a placebo.

The chain combines TRBV7-9 with TRBJ2-5; unclear D gene. V shed 2 bases and J shed 5 bases, with 15 bases lying between them. CDR3 size: 15 residues. Per the germline V gene, CDR1 is SEHNR and CDR2 is FQNEAQ (reference sequence). The CDR3 DNA is TGTGCCAGCAGCTTAAGGCGACATAGACCGGAGACCCAGTACTTC. Protein sequence: CASSLRRHRPETQYF.

The genes are TRBV28 and TRBJ1-2, with D maybe TRBD1 (5 bases). The CDR3 is 13 amino acids. The V and J ends lost 5 bases and 7 bases respectively, with 14 bases between them. Looked up from germline, CDR1 is MDHEN and CDR2 is SYDVKM. The CDR3 sequence: CASSRDRATGYTF. CDR3 nucleotides: TGTGCCAGCAGTCGGGACCGGGCGACTGGCTACACCTTC.

The chain joins TRBV12-5 to TRBJ1-1, with TRBD1 identical over 8 bases. This CDR3 region has 13 residues. Germline V gene sequence: CDR1 LGHNT, CDR2 FRNRAP. Trimming removed 1 base from V and 7 bases from J; junction bases left unmatched: 2. The CDR3 coding sequence is TGTGCTAGTGGTTTGGGACAGGGGAATGAAGCTTTCTTT. Amino acid sequence: CASGLGQGNEAFF.

J is TRBJ1-1 and V is TRBV7-2, with D possibly TRBD1 on 5 matching bases. V was clipped by 3 bases and J by 5 bases, with 16 bases between them. Germline lookup yields CDR1 SGHTA and CDR2 FQGNSA. CDR3 size: 15 residues. CDR3 sequence: CASSFGGLGVTEAFF. CDR3 in DNA: TGTGCCAGCAGCTTTGGGGGGTTGGGTGTGACTGAAGCTTTCTTT.

The chain couples TRBV10-3 to TRBJ2-2; no definite D call. Deletions cut 0 bases from V and 1 base from J, with 6 bases between. The CDR3 is 15 residues long. Germline CDR1 reads ENHRY; CDR2 reads SYGVKD. CDR3 sequence (DNA): TGTGCCATCAGTGAGTCTAGCTTGAACACCGGGGAGCTGTTTTTT. Its protein is CAISESSLNTGELFF.

This clone was observed a single time. The chain is built from TRBV4-1 and TRBJ2-1, with 8 bases that match TRBD2. J lost 9 bases, V lost 0 bases, and 10 bases had no gene match. CDR1 and CDR2 from the germline V gene are MGHRA and YSYEKL. The CDR3 consists of 16 residues. The CDR3 protein is CASSQDFAGGPIEQFF. The CDR3 nucleotides are TGCGCCAGCAGCCAAGATTTCGCGGGAGGCCCCATTGAGCAGTTCTTC.

The CDR3 DNA reads as TGTGCCAGCAGCCGGACAGAGAACACCGGGGAGCTGTTTTTT. Translating gives CASSRTENTGELFF. The chain uses TRBV7-3 and TRBJ2-2, with D possibly matching TRBD1 (6 bases). Trimming pared 5 bases from V and 1 base from J, leaving 8 bases between. Germline-derived CDR1 and CDR2 are SGHTA and FQGTGA. There are 14 residues in the CDR3.

The V gene is TRBV28, the J gene TRBJ1-4, with D possibly TRBD1 on 5 matching bases. This CDR3 region has 15 residues. CDR1 MDHEN and CDR2 SYDVKM come from the germline V gene. V lost 6 bases to trimming and J lost 0 bases, with 11 bases between them. The CDR3 DNA follows: TGTGCCAGCAGGGAACAGGATGCAACTAATGAAAAACTGTTTTTT. Its protein is CASREQDATNEKLFF.

The chain carries TRBV5-1 and TRBJ1-3; no clear D. CDR3 size: 15 residues. The V end lost 4 bases, the J end lost 0 bases, and 11 bases lay between the germline ends. The V gene's germline CDR1 is SGHRS and CDR2 YFSETQ. The CDR3 DNA sequence: TGCGCCAGCAGCACCGACACAATCTCTGGAAACACCATATATTTT. It encodes CASSTDTISGNTIYF. The complete variable domain, with remaining parts taken from reference TRBV5-1 and TRBJ1-3, reads KAGVTQTPRYLIKTRGQQVTLSCSPISGHRSVSWYQQTPGQGLQFLFEYFSETQRNKGNFPGRFSGRQFSNSRSEMNVSTLELGDSALYLCASSTDTISGNTIYFGEGSWLTVV.

The chain uses TRBV7-8 and TRBJ2-2, with D perhaps matching TRBD1 (5 bases). This CDR3 is built from 16 residues. Trimming pared 5 bases from V and 1 base from J, leaving 14 bases between. Germline CDR1 is SGHVS and CDR2 is FQNEAQ. This chain's CDR3 is CASSARPTGNTGELFF. The CDR3 nucleotides read TGTGCCAGCAGCGCCCGGCCTACAGGGAACACCGGGGAGCTGTTTTTT.

The chain couples TRBV24-1 to TRBJ1-5; TRBD1 might be the D (5 bases). The CDR3 loop spans 13 amino acids. Germline V gene data show CDR1 as KGHDR and CDR2 as SFDVKD. Trimming cost V 4 bases and J 7 bases, with 10 bases left between them. The DNA of the CDR3 is TGTGCCACCAGTGAGTCAGGGCGGCAGCCCCAGCATTTT. Protein: CATSESGRQPQHF.

This chain joins TRBV19 and TRBJ1-6, with 7 bases matching TRBD1. The CDR3 is 15 amino acids. V lost 2 bases and J lost 7; bases outside the gene matches: 5. The V gene's germline CDR1 is LNHDA and CDR2 SQIVND (reference sequence). CDR3 sequence reads: CASSIRTGVNSPLHF. The CDR3 DNA reads TGTGCCAGTAGTATAAGAACAGGGGTGAATTCACCCCTCCACTTT.

The V call is TRBV4-2, the J call TRBJ1-3; D not certain. Germline V gene lookup returns CDR1 LGHNA and CDR2 YNFKEQ. V was shortened by 2 bases and J by 0 bases, with 8 bases between the two germline ends. The CDR3 contains 15 residues. The CDR3 here is CASSQRSRSGNTIYF. CDR3 DNA sequence: TGTGCCAGCAGCCAAAGGAGTCGCTCTGGAAACACCATATATTTT.

This clone was seen just once. The J gene is TRBJ1-3, the V gene TRBV9; 7 nucleotides match TRBD1. This CDR3 comprises 18 residues. Germline lookup yields CDR1 SGDLS and CDR2 YYNGEE. Trimming cost V 3 bases and J 0 bases; bases outside gene matches: 12. The CDR3 loop is CASSGASGQPYSGNTIYF. The DNA of the CDR3 is TGTGCCAGCAGCGGGGCTTCGGGACAGCCCTACTCTGGAAACACCATATATTTT. Together with reference TRBV9 and TRBJ1-3, the CDR3 gives the full variable domain: DSGVTQTPKHLITATGQRVTLRCSPRSGDLSVYWYQQSLDQGLQFLIQYYNGEERAKGNILERFSAQQFPDLHSELNLSSLELGDSALYFCASSGASGQPYSGNTIYFGEGSWLTVV.

The gene calls are TRBV29-1 and TRBJ1-2, with D maybe TRBD1 (5 bases). V was cut by 4 bases and J by 8 bases, with 11 bases left in between. Germline V gene data show CDR1 as SQVTM and CDR2 as ANQGSEA. The CDR3 covers 11 residues. The CDR3 DNA reads as TGCAGCGTTGGCGGGGGATACGGCTACACCTTC. It specifies CSVGGGYGYTF.

The chain uses TRBV30 and TRBJ1-1, with D possibly being TRBD1 (6 bases). This CDR3 is built from 13 residues. Trimming took 5 bases from V and 0 from J, leaving 10 bases between them. Germline V gives CDR1 GTSNPN, CDR2 SVGIG (reference sequence). The CDR3 DNA sequence: TGTGCCTGGGGGGGACACCTGAACACTGAAGCTTTCTTT. Its protein is CAWGGHLNTEAFF.

This chain links TRBV6-5 with TRBJ1-2; D is unresolved. Germline assignment: CDR1 MNHEY and CDR2 SVGAGI. V lost 8 bases to trimming and J lost 8 bases, with 9 bases between them. This CDR3 contains 10 residues. The chain's CDR3 is CASYSLGYTF. CDR3 DNA sequence: TGTGCCAGCTACAGTCTCGGCTACACCTTC.

The table lists this clone with a few counts. This chain uses TRBV10-2 with TRBJ2-1; 7 bases line up with TRBD2. The CDR3 length is 12 residues. The V gene's germline CDR1 is WSHSY and CDR2 SAAADI. The junction had 6 bases not matched to a gene; V was cut back by 4 bases and J by 12 bases. In nucleotides, the CDR3 is TGCGCCAGCAGTGCTGCGGGAGCGGGGCAGTTCTTC. It encodes CASSAAGAGQFF.

This clone occurred once. The chain is built from TRBV6-7 and TRBJ2-1, with unresolved D. TRBV6-7 is designated an ORF whose function remains uncertain. The CDR3 sequence is 11 residues long. V shed 5 bases and J shed 10 bases, with 9 bases lying between them. The CDR3 DNA reads TGTGCCAGCAGTGTGGAGCGCGAGCAGTTCTTC. It yields the protein CASSVEREQFF.

The count of this clone is one. The chain is built from TRBV6-2 or TRBV6-3 and TRBJ1-5; TRBD1 aligns across 9 bases. V shed 2 bases, J shed 6 bases, and the junction held 8 bases outside the gene matches. This CDR3 has 16 residues. The germline CDR1 and CDR2 sequences are MNHEY and SVGEGT. DNA for the CDR3: TGTGCCAGCAGTTACATACCGGGACAGGGCGGTCAGCCCCAGCATTTT. Translated: CASSYIPGQGGQPQHF.

This chain joins TRBV14 and TRBJ1-4, with 8 bases aligning to TRBD1. CDR1 SGHDN and CDR2 FVKESK come from the germline V gene. This CDR3 has 16 residues. J lost 2 bases, V lost 5 bases, and 7 bases had no gene match. The CDR3 DNA reads as TGTGCCAGCAGCAAAAACAGGGGGAAGACTAATGAAAAACTGTTTTTT. This gives the protein CASSKNRGKTNEKLFF. Combining the CDR3 with reference TRBV14 and TRBJ1-4 gives the whole variable domain EAGVTQFPSHSVIEKGQTVTLRCDPISGHDNLYWYRRVMGKEIKFLLHFVKESKQDESGMPNNRFLAERTGGTYSTLKVQPAELEDSGVYFCASSKNRGKTNEKLFFGSGTQLSVL.

The J gene is TRBJ2-3, the V gene TRBV6-5; possibly TRBD2 for D (5 bases). The V end lost 6 bases, the J end lost 8 bases, and 18 bases lay between the germline ends. This CDR3 has 14 residues. Germline values: CDR1 MNHEY, CDR2 SVGAGI. The CDR3 sequence: CASRLDWSTITQYF. The CDR3 coding sequence is TGTGCCAGCAGGTTGGACTGGAGTACCATTACGCAGTATTTT.

This clone has just one count. The V call is TRBV7-2, the J call TRBJ2-4; 8 nucleotides align to TRBD2. The CDR3 loop spans 15 amino acids. Germline loops: CDR1 SGHTA, CDR2 FQGNSA. V gave up 5 bases and J gave up 5 bases; unmatched junction bases: 8. The CDR3 protein is CASSDSGVFENIQYF. CDR3 DNA: TGTGCCAGCAGCGATAGCGGGGTTTTCGAAAACATTCAGTACTTC. The variable domain in full, with the rest retrieved from reference TRBV7-2 and TRBJ2-4, is GAGVSQSPSNKVTEKGKDVELRCDPISGHTALYWYRQSLGQGLEFLIYFQGNSAPDKSGLPSDRFSAERTGGSVSTLTIQRTQQEDSAVYLCASSDSGVFENIQYFGAGTRLSVL.

V is TRBV7-3 and J is TRBJ2-1; tentatively, D is TRBD2 (5 bases). V lost 2 bases and J 8 bases, leaving 16 bases between the germline ends. The CDR3 totals 15 residues. The germline CDR1 and CDR2 sequences are SGHTA and FQGTGA. CDR3 sequence: CASSLGGLVAHEQFF. The CDR3 region has the DNA TGTGCCAGCAGCTTAGGAGGTCTAGTCGCCCATGAGCAGTTCTTC.

The chain combines TRBV6-2 or TRBV6-3 with TRBJ2-2; D is undetermined. The germline CDR1 and CDR2 sequences are MNHEY and SVGEGT. Trimming pared 4 bases from V and 3 bases from J, leaving 9 bases between. The CDR3 length is 14 residues. This chain's CDR3 is CASSFSTDTGELFF. In DNA, the CDR3 is TGTGCCAGCAGTTTTTCAACCGACACCGGGGAGCTGTTTTTT.